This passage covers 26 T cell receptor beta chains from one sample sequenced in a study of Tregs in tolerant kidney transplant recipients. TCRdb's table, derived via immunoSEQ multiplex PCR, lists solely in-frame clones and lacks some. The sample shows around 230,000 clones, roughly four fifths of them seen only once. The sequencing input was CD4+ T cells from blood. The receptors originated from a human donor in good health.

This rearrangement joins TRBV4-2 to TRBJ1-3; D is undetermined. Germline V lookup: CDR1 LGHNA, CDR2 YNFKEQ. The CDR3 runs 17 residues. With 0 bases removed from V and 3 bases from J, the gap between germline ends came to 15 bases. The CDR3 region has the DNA TGTGCCAGCAGCCAAGATCAGACTTTTCACGGTGGAAACACCATATATTTT. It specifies CASSQDQTFHGGNTIYF.

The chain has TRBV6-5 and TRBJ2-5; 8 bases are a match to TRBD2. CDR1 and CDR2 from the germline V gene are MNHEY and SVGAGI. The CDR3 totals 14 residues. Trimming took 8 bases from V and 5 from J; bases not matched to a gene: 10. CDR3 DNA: TGTGCCAGCCGGGGTGAAGCGGGAGCGGAGACCCAGTACTTC. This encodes CASRGEAGAETQYF.

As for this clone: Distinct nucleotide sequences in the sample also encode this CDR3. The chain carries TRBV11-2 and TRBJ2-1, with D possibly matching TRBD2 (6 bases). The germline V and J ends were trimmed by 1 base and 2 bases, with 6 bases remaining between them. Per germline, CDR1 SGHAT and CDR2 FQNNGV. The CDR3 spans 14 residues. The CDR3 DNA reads TGTGCCAGCAGCTTAGCGGGAGCCTACAATGAGCAGTTCTTC. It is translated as CASSLAGAYNEQFF. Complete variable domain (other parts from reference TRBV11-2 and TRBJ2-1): EAGVAQSPRYKIIEKRQSVAFWCNPISGHATLYWYQQILGQGPKLLIQFQNNGVVDDSQLPKDRFSAERLKGVDSTLKIQPAKLEDSAVYLCASSLAGAYNEQFFGPGTRLTVL.

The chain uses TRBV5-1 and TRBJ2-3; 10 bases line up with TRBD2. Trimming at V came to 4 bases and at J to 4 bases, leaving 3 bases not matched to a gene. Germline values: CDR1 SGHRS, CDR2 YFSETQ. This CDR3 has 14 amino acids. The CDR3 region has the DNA TGCGCCAGCAGCGTCGGGACTAGCGCAGATACGCAGTATTTT. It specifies CASSVGTSADTQYF.

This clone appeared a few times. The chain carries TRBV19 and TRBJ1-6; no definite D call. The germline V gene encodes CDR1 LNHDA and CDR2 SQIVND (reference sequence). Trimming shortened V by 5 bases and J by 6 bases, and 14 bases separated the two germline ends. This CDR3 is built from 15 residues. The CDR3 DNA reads TGTGCCAGTAGTTTCCGGGAGGGTAGTAATTCACCCCTCCACTTT. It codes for CASSFREGSNSPLHF.

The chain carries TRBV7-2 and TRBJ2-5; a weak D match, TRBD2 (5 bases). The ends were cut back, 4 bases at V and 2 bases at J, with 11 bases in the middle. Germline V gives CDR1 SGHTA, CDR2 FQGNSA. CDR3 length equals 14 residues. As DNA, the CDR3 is TGTGCCAGCAGCTCCTCCCGACTACAAGAGACCCAGTACTTC. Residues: CASSSSRLQETQYF.

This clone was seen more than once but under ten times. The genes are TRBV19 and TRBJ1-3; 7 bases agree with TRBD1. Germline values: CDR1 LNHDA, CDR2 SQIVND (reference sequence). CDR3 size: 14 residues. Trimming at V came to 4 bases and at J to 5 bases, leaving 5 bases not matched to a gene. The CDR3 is CASSRGQSRNTIYF. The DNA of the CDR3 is TGTGCCAGTAGTAGGGGACAGAGTCGAAACACCATATATTTT.

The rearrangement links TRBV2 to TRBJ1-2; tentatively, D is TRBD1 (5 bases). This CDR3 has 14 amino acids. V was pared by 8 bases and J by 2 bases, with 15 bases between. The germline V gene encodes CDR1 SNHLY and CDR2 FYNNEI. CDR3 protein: CASLKMDNNYGYTF. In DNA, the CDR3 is TGTGCCAGCCTCAAGATGGACAACAACTATGGCTACACCTTC.

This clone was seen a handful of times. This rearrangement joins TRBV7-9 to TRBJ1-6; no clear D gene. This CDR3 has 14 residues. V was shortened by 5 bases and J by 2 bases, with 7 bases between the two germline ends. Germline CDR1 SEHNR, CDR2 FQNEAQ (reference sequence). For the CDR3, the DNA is TGTGCCAGCAGCCCCAATGCCTATAATTCACCCCTCCACTTT. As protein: CASSPNAYNSPLHF.

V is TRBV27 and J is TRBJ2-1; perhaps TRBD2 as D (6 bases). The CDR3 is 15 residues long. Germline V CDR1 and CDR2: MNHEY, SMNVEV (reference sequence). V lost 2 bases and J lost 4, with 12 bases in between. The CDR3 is CASSLVGGPYNEQFF. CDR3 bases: TGTGCCAGCAGTTTAGTGGGGGGTCCTTACAATGAGCAGTTCTTC.

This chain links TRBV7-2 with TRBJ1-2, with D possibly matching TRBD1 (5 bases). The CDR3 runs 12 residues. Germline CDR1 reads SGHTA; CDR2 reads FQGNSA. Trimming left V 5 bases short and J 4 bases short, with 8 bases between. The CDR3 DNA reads TGTGCCAGCAGCGACAGCCGCTATGGCTACACCTTC. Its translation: CASSDSRYGYTF.

The CDR3 protein is CASLRDIYSNQPQHF. The CDR3 DNA reads TGTGCCAGCCTGAGGGACATTTATAGCAATCAGCCCCAGCATTTT. This chain connects TRBV2 to TRBJ1-5, with D perhaps matching TRBD1 (6 bases). Germline lookup yields CDR1 SNHLY and CDR2 FYNNEI. The ends were cut back, 8 bases at V and 0 bases at J, with 14 bases in the middle. This CDR3 region has 15 residues.

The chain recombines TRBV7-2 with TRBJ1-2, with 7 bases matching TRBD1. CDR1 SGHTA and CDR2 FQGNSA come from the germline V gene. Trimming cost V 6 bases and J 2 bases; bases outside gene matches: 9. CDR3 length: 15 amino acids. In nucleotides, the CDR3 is TGTGCCAGCAGTCTTAGCGGGGACAGAAACTATGGCTACACCTTC. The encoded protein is CASSLSGDRNYGYTF.

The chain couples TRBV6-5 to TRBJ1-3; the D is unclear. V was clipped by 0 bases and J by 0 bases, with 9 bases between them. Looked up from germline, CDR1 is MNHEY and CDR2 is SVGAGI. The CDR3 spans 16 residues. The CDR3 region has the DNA TGTGCCAGCAGTTACTCGGAGACGAACTCTGGAAACACCATATATTTT. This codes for CASSYSETNSGNTIYF.

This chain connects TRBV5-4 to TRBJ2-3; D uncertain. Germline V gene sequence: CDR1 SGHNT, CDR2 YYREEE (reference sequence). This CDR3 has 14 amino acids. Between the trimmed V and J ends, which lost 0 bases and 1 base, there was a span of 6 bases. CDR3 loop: CASSLVAGTDTQYF. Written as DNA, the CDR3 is TGTGCCAGCAGCTTGGTTGCGGGCACAGATACGCAGTATTTT.

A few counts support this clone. The CDR3 is CASSAQANTEAFF. In DNA form, the CDR3 reads TGTGCCAGCTCGGCACAGGCGAACACTGAAGCTTTCTTT. This sequence joins TRBV18 and TRBJ1-1; D is perhaps TRBD1 (5 bases). V was pared by 6 bases and J by 1 base, with 9 bases between. The CDR3 runs to 13 residues. Germline V gene sequence: CDR1 KGHSH, CDR2 LQKENI.

CDR3 loop: CASSRLVNGEQFF. CDR3 DNA sequence: TGTGCCAGCAGTCGACTAGTAAACGGTGAGCAGTTCTTC. The V gene is TRBV25-1, the J gene TRBJ2-1; D perhaps matches TRBD2 (6 bases). This CDR3 contains 13 residues. Germline CDR1 and CDR2: MGHDK and SYGVNS. Trimming left V 5 bases short and J 9 bases short, with 14 bases between. Drawing the rest from reference TRBV25-1 and TRBJ2-1, the complete variable domain is EADIYQTPRYLVIGTGKKITLECSQTMGHDKMYWYQQDPGMELHLIHYSYGVNSTEKGDLSSESTVSRIRTEHFPLTLESARPSHTSQYLCASSRLVNGEQFFGPGTRLTVL.

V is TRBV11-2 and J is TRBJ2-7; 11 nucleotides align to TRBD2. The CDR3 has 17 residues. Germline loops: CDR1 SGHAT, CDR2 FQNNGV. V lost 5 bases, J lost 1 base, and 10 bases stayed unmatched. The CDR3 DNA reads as TGTGCCAGCAGCGAAGAGGCACTAGCGGGAGTATCCTACGAGCAGTACTTC. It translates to CASSEEALAGVSYEQYF.

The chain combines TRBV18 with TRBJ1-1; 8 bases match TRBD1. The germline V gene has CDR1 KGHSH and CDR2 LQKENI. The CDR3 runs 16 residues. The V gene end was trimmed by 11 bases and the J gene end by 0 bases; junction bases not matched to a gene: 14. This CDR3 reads CAGPRGDRHLNTEAFF. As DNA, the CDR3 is TGTGCCGGACCCCGGGGGGACAGGCATCTGAACACTGAAGCTTTCTTT.

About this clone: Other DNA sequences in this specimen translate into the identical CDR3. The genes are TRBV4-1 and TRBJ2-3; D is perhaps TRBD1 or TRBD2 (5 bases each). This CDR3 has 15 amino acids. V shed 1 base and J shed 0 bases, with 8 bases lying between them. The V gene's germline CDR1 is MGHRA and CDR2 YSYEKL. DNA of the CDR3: TGCGCCAGCAGCCAAGTCGGGGCTAGCACAGATACGCAGTATTTT. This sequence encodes CASSQVGASTDTQYF.

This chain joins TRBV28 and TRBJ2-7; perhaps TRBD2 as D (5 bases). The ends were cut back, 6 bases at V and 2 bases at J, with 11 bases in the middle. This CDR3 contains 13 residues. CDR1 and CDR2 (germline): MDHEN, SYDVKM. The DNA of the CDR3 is TGTGCCAGCAGGGAGGACTTCCCCTACGAGCAGTACTTC. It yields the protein CASREDFPYEQYF.

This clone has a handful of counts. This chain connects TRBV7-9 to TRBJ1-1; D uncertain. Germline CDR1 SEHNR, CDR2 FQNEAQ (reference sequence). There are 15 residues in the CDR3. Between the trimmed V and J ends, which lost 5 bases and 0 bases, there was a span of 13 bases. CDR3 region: CASSPWGAVNTEAFF. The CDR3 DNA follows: TGTGCCAGCAGCCCCTGGGGAGCGGTGAACACTGAAGCTTTCTTT. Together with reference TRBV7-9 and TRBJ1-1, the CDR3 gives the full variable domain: DTGVSQNPRHKITKRGQNVTFRCDPISEHNRLYWYRQTLGQGPEFLTYFQNEAQLEKSRLLSDRFSAERPKGSFSTLEIQRTEQGDSAMYLCASSPWGAVNTEAFFGQGTRLTVV.

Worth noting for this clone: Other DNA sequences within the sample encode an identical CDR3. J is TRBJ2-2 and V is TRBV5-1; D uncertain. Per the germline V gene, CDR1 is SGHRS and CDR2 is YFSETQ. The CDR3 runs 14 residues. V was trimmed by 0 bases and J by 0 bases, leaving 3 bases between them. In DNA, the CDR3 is TGCGCCAGCAGCTTGGTGGCGAACACCGGGGAGCTGTTTTTT. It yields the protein CASSLVANTGELFF.

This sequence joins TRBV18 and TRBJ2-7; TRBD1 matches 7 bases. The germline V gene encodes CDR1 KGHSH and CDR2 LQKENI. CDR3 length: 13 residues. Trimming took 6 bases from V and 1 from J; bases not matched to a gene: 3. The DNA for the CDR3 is TGTGCCAGCTCCGGGACAGCGTCCTACGAGCAGTACTTC. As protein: CASSGTASYEQYF.

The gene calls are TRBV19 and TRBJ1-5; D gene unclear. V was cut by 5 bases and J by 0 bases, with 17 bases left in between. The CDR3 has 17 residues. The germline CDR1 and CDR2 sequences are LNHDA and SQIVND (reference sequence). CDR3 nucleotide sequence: TGTGCCAGTAGTCTAGTAGAGGGTTCTTATAGCAATCAGCCCCAGCATTTT. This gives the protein CASSLVEGSYSNQPQHF.

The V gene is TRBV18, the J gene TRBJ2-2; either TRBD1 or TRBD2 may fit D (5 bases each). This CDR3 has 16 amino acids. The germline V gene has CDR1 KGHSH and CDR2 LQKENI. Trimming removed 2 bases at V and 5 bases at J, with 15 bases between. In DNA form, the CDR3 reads TGTGCCAGCTCACCATTACGGGGCTGGGGGACCGGGGAGCTGTTTTTT. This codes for CASSPLRGWGTGELFF.